This T cell receptor beta chain was sequenced for a study of T cells in Graves' hyperthyroidism and ophthalmopathy. Across the study: Peripheral blood was taken when the disease was first diagnosed, before any treatment began.

Patients counted as stable if ophthalmopathy did not develop within 18 months. This clonotype was counted at least ten times. Template material for amplifying TCR beta CDR3 regions consisted of RNA transcripts. The study used the HTBI primer set for a first-round RT-PCR of the TCR CDR3. TCRdb re-called the multiplex PCR reads through MiXCR, storing one row per CDR3 protein. The sample includes about 740,000 distinct CDR3 sequences, less than 15% of them seen just once. Sequenced input: blood. The TCR sequence derives from a young woman with Graves' hyperthyroidism.

The CDR3 is CAIMGMTSGGYEQYF. As DNA, the CDR3 is TGTGCCATCATGGGAATGACTAGCGGGGGTTACGAGCAGTACTTC. The V gene is TRBV10-3, the J gene TRBJ2-7; TRBD2 matches 12 bases. This CDR3 has 15 amino acids. Germline lookup yields CDR1 ENHRY and CDR2 SYGVKD. J was trimmed by 4 bases and V by 7 bases; bases with no gene match: 8.